The 31 T cell receptor beta chains listed next were all sequenced from one sample in a study of beta chain features in type 1 diabetes (dated by TCRdb to 2016 to 2019). Library preparation was by the immunoSEQ multiplex PCR assay. All of the isolated RNA was reverse transcribed with the High Capacity cDNA Reverse Transcription Kit, so expressed TCRB transcripts were sequenced. As stored in TCRdb, this immuneACCESS dataset retains in-frame rearrangements with V and J assigned. A fraction of the clones does not appear; measured against another copy, unresolved V genes explain less than half of the discrepancy, and the remainder lacks a known reason. The sample profile shows about 620,000 clones; around 15% of them were found once. The ten largest clones add up to approximately 0.099% of the sample. The sequencing sample was made of naive CD4+ T cells from blood. The cell subset or site label on this specimen signifies: true naive CD4+ T cells. These TCRs come from a man aged 18-30 years in good health.

This clone has more than one count but fewer than ten. The rearrangement joins TRBV9 to TRBJ2-5; 12 bases align to TRBD2. The CDR3 is 17 amino acids. The V gene end was trimmed by 0 bases and the J gene end by 1 base; junction bases not matched to a gene: 4. The V gene's germline CDR1 is SGDLS and CDR2 YYNGEE. DNA of the CDR3: TGTGCCAGCAGCGTAGGGACTAGCGGGACATCCCAAGAGACCCAGTACTTC. Translated: CASSVGTSGTSQETQYF.

This clone has only a few counts. This sequence joins TRBV29-1 and TRBJ2-5; D is unresolved. This CDR3 contains 12 residues. Trimming cost V 8 bases and J 5 bases, with 15 bases left between them. The germline V gene encodes CDR1 SQVTM and CDR2 ANQGSEA. CDR3 loop: CSFRPSQETQYF. CDR3 DNA sequence: TGCAGCTTCAGACCGTCCCAGGAGACCCAGTACTTC.

This chain links TRBV18 with TRBJ1-2, with 9 bases fitting TRBD1. In germline, CDR1 is KGHSH, CDR2 LQKENI. V lost 6 bases to trimming and J lost 8 bases; unmatched junction nucleotides: 13. The CDR3 extends over 15 amino acids. CDR3 in DNA: TGTGCCAGCTCCCCTTCGGACAGGGGACGTCGGGGCTACACCTTC. This translates into CASSPSDRGRRGYTF.

The chain is built from TRBV5-8 and TRBJ2-1; 12 positions agree with TRBD2. The trim removed 4 bases at V and 0 bases at J, leaving 8 bases unmatched. Germline assignment: CDR1 SGHTS and CDR2 YDEGEE. CDR3 size: 18 residues. The CDR3 region is CASSLRTSGVSSYNEQFF. The CDR3 bases are TGTGCCAGCAGCCTGAGGACTAGCGGGGTTTCCTCCTACAATGAGCAGTTCTTC. The full variable domain, with the rest looked up from reference TRBV5-8 and TRBJ2-1, is EAGVTQSPTHLIKTRGQQATLRCSPISGHTSVYWYQQALGLGLQFLLWYDEGEERNRGNFPPRFSGRQFPNYSSELNVNALELEDSALYLCASSLRTSGVSSYNEQFFGPGTRLTVL.

The rearrangement uses TRBV4-1 and TRBJ2-7; D ambiguous. Trimming stripped 0 bases from V and 2 bases from J, with 11 bases between. The CDR3 totals 15 residues. The germline gives CDR1 MGHRA, CDR2 YSYEKL. The CDR3 DNA follows: TGCGCCAGCAGCCAAGAAGTGGGAAAAACCTACGAGCAGTACTTC. This gives the protein CASSQEVGKTYEQYF.

J is TRBJ2-7 and V is TRBV7-9, with 12 bases lining up with TRBD2. CDR1 and CDR2 (germline): SEHNR, FQNEAQ (reference sequence). CDR3 length: 16 amino acids. V gave up 2 bases and J gave up 5 bases; unmatched junction bases: 7. The chain's CDR3 is CASSLRTSGNLHEQYF. For the CDR3, the DNA is TGTGCCAGCAGCTTAAGGACTAGCGGGAACCTCCACGAGCAGTACTTC.

This clone came up a few times. Other DNA sequences from this sample encode an identical CDR3 as well. The chain couples TRBV7-2 to TRBJ1-5; D is possibly TRBD1 (5 bases). Germline loops: CDR1 SGHTA, CDR2 FQGNSA. The length of the CDR3 is 15 residues. V was trimmed by 0 bases and J by 2 bases, leaving 8 bases between them. CDR3 residues: CASSLAGGGNQPQHF. CDR3 in DNA: TGTGCCAGCAGCTTAGCTGGGGGTGGCAATCAGCCCCAGCATTTT.

This clone was found a few times. CDR3 bases: TGTGCCACCTCCTCTGGGGGGGGGCCGTGGGAGACCCAGTACTTC. Translation: CATSSGGGPWETQYF. V is TRBV10-3 and J is TRBJ2-5, with a tentative D call TRBD2 (7 bases). The CDR3 totals 15 residues. CDR1 is ENHRY, CDR2 SYGVKD, per germline. Deletions cut 10 bases from V and 5 bases from J, with 23 bases between.

The chain uses TRBV7-9 and TRBJ2-3; the match to TRBD2 covers 7 bases. The junction had 2 bases not matched to a gene; V was cut back by 2 bases and J by 0 bases. The germline V gene has CDR1 SEHNR and CDR2 FQNEAQ (reference sequence). The CDR3 length is 15 residues. CDR3 DNA: TGTGCCAGCAGCTTACGGCGGGAGAGCACAGATACGCAGTATTTT. It specifies CASSLRRESTDTQYF. The whole variable domain, filled in from reference TRBV7-9 and TRBJ2-3, reads DTGVSQNPRHKITKRGQNVTFRCDPISEHNRLYWYRQTLGQGPEFLTYFQNEAQLEKSRLLSDRFSAERPKGSFSTLEIQRTEQGDSAMYLCASSLRRESTDTQYFGPGTRLTVL.

The rearrangement uses TRBV19 and TRBJ1-1, with a tentative D call TRBD1 (5 bases). CDR3 length: 13 residues. V gave up 4 bases and J gave up 1 base, with 7 bases separating them. Germline CDR1 LNHDA, CDR2 SQIVND (reference sequence). The CDR3, as DNA: TGTGCCAGTAGTACCACAGGGAACACTGAAGCTTTCTTT. This gives the protein CASSTTGNTEAFF.

This chain connects TRBV21-1 to TRBJ1-1; the DNA was not compared with TRBD1, the D call given in the table. TRBV21-1 is described as a pseudogene. This CDR3 has 16 residues. The CDR3 protein is CASSKEGEGPNTEAFF. In DNA form, the CDR3 reads TGTGCCAGCAGCAAAGAAGGGGAAGGCCCGAACACTGAAGCTTTCTTT.

This clone was seen more than once but under ten times. The chain is built from TRBV5-4 and TRBJ1-2; D might be TRBD1 (5 bases). Looked up from germline, CDR1 is SGHNT and CDR2 is YYREEE (reference sequence). V shed 4 bases and J shed 0 bases, with 10 bases lying between them. The CDR3 covers 14 residues. CDR3 sequence: CASSPDKANYGYTF. As DNA, the CDR3 is TGTGCCAGCAGCCCGGACAAAGCTAACTATGGCTACACCTTC.

The table lists this clone with a few counts. The CDR3 region has the DNA TGCAGCGTTGAAGAGGGTTGGTACACTGAAGCTTTCTTT. Translating it yields CSVEEGWYTEAFF. V gene TRBV29-1 combines with J gene TRBJ1-1; D is uncertain. The length of the CDR3 is 13 residues. V lost 0 bases and J 3 bases, leaving 8 bases between the germline ends. Germline V gene lookup returns CDR1 SQVTM and CDR2 ANQGSEA.

The rearrangement uses TRBV6-5 and TRBJ1-2, with 8 bases that match TRBD1. CDR1 MNHEY and CDR2 SVGAGI come from the germline V gene. The CDR3 contains 14 residues. With V trimmed by 5 bases and J by 3 bases, 5 bases remained unmatched. CDR3 bases: TGTGCCAGCAGTCCCCGGACAGGGCACTATGGCTACACCTTC. Its protein product is CASSPRTGHYGYTF.

The J gene is TRBJ2-3, the V gene TRBV9; D is unclear. Trimming removed 3 bases at V and 1 base at J, with 3 bases between. This CDR3 is 12 amino acids long. CDR1 and CDR2 (germline): SGDLS, YYNGEE. CDR3 region: CASSGRTDTQYF. Here the CDR3 DNA reads TGTGCCAGCAGCGGGCGCACAGATACGCAGTATTTT.

The chain carries TRBV4-3 and TRBJ1-2, with unresolved D. The CDR3 has 15 amino acids. Trimming left V 0 bases short and J 5 bases short, with 13 bases between. Per the germline V gene, CDR1 is LGHNA and CDR2 is YSLEER. This chain's CDR3 is CASSQDTLVGYGYTF. Here the CDR3 DNA reads TGCGCCAGCAGCCAAGATACGCTCGTCGGGTATGGCTACACCTTC.

This clone is a singleton in its sample. The genes are TRBV6-5 and TRBJ1-1; possibly TRBD1 for D (5 bases). CDR1 and CDR2 (germline): MNHEY, SVGAGI. V was clipped by 6 bases and J by 1 base, with 6 bases between them. CDR3 length equals 12 residues. The DNA of the CDR3 is TGTGCCAGCAGAACAGGGAACACTGAAGCTTTCTTT. Its translation is CASRTGNTEAFF.

This clone was found a few times. This chain joins TRBV18 and TRBJ2-7; TRBD1 or TRBD2 may be the D gene (5 bases each). CDR1 KGHSH and CDR2 LQKENI come from the germline V gene. V was cut by 3 bases and J by 3 bases, with 9 bases left in between. CDR3 length equals 13 residues. In nucleotides, the CDR3 is TGTGCCAGCTCACCTAGGGACCTCTACGAGCAGTACTTC. Translated: CASSPRDLYEQYF.

J is TRBJ2-7 and V is TRBV28, with TRBD1 identical over 7 bases. J gave up 0 bases and V 5 bases, and 10 bases lay outside the gene matches. The CDR3 sequence is 16 residues long. Germline lookup yields CDR1 MDHEN and CDR2 SYDVKM. The CDR3 here is CASSLPRTGSSYEQYF. CDR3 DNA sequence: TGTGCCAGCAGTCTCCCAAGGACAGGTAGCTCCTACGAGCAGTACTTC.

The chain recombines TRBV2 with TRBJ2-1; D ambiguous. With 4 bases removed from V and 4 bases from J, the gap between germline ends came to 17 bases. Germline CDR1 reads SNHLY; CDR2 reads FYNNEI. The CDR3 is made up of 16 amino acids. The CDR3 DNA is TGTGCCAGCAGTGCAAGGGTGTCGACATTTTACAATGAGCAGTTCTTC. This codes for CASSARVSTFYNEQFF.

This chain links TRBV18 with TRBJ1-1, with 8 bases lining up with TRBD1. This CDR3 has 13 residues. CDR1 is KGHSH, CDR2 LQKENI, per germline. V gave up 4 bases and J gave up 8 bases; unmatched junction bases: 6. CDR3 sequence: CASSHSGGMEAFF. DNA of the CDR3: TGTGCCAGCTCACACTCAGGGGGCATGGAAGCTTTCTTT.

V is TRBV7-2 and J is TRBJ1-1, with D unresolved. This CDR3 spans 13 amino acids. CDR1 and CDR2 from the germline V gene are SGHTA and FQGNSA. Trimming left V 7 bases short and J 3 bases short, with 12 bases between. In nucleotides, the CDR3 is TGTGCCAGCACCATAAGGGTGGACACTGAAGCTTTCTTT. It yields the protein CASTIRVDTEAFF. Using reference TRBV7-2 and TRBJ1-1 for the parts outside the CDR3, the full variable domain is GAGVSQSPSNKVTEKGKDVELRCDPISGHTALYWYRQSLGQGLEFLIYFQGNSAPDKSGLPSDRFSAERTGGSVSTLTIQRTQQEDSAVYLCASTIRVDTEAFFGQGTRLTVV.

The V gene is TRBV4-1, the J gene TRBJ2-5, with TRBD2 matching 8 bases. The CDR3 is 16 amino acids. The germline V gene encodes CDR1 MGHRA and CDR2 YSYEKL. With V trimmed by 0 bases and J by 5 bases, 8 bases remained unmatched. CDR3 residues: CASSQDFAGGRETQYF. The CDR3 DNA follows: TGCGCCAGCAGCCAAGATTTTGCGGGAGGACGTGAGACCCAGTACTTC.

The chain has TRBV9 and TRBJ2-1; a possible D gene is TRBD2 (5 bases). Trimming pared 0 bases from V and 2 bases from J, leaving 15 bases between. CDR1 and CDR2 (germline): SGDLS, YYNGEE. The length of the CDR3 is 17 residues. CDR3 in amino acids: CASSVVGNIITYNEQFF. DNA of the CDR3: TGTGCCAGCAGCGTAGTCGGGAACATTATAACCTACAATGAGCAGTTCTTC.

This clone has more than one count but fewer than ten. The chain joins TRBV7-2 to TRBJ1-1; TRBD1 is a possible D gene (5 bases). V gave up 2 bases and J gave up 3 bases, with 13 bases separating them. The CDR3 covers 15 residues. Per the germline V gene, CDR1 is SGHTA and CDR2 is FQGNSA. The CDR3 DNA reads as TGTGCCAGCAGCTTAAGTGTGGGGCCGTACACTGAAGCTTTCTTT. As protein: CASSLSVGPYTEAFF.

The chain employs TRBV6-6 and TRBJ1-2, with 7 bases identical to TRBD1. This CDR3 has 15 residues. Germline loops: CDR1 MNHNY, CDR2 SVGAGI (reference sequence). The junction had 4 bases not matched to a gene; V was cut back by 2 bases and J by 1 base. The CDR3 loop reads CASSYAGQYNYGYTF. The CDR3 DNA follows: TGTGCCAGCAGTTACGCGGGACAGTATAACTATGGCTACACCTTC.

The chain carries TRBV5-1 and TRBJ2-3; no reliable D call. There are 13 residues in the CDR3. Germline V lookup: CDR1 SGHRS, CDR2 YFSETQ. V was trimmed by 4 bases and J by 4 bases, leaving 10 bases between them. CDR3 nucleotides: TGCGCCAGCAGCCCGCTTGATCCAGATACGCAGTATTTT. This translates into CASSPLDPDTQYF.

In this sample, this clone turned up a few times. The chain carries TRBV29-1 and TRBJ1-2; unclear D gene. The CDR3 has 11 amino acids. With 7 bases removed from V and 8 bases from J, the gap between germline ends came to 14 bases. Germline lookup yields CDR1 SQVTM and CDR2 ANQGSEA. DNA for the CDR3: TGCAGCGCCGGATGGGCAGGCGGCTACACCTTC. The encoded protein is CSAGWAGGYTF.

This clone has just a few counts. This sequence joins TRBV28 and TRBJ1-4; TRBD1 aligns across 7 bases. J lost 0 bases, V lost 7 bases, and 2 bases had no gene match. Germline V lookup: CDR1 MDHEN, CDR2 SYDVKM. This CDR3 is built from 14 residues. This chain's CDR3 is CASIQGATNEKLFF. Written as DNA, the CDR3 is TGTGCCAGCATCCAGGGGGCAACTAATGAAAAACTGTTTTTT.

This clone was observed a handful of times. The chain uses TRBV5-1 and TRBJ2-2, with a possible D match to TRBD1 (5 bases). The germline V and J ends were trimmed by 5 bases and 4 bases, with 6 bases remaining between them. Germline V gene sequence: CDR1 SGHRS, CDR2 YFSETQ. The CDR3 is 12 residues long. CDR3 DNA: TGCGCCAGCAGAAGGGGCACCGGGGAGCTGTTTTTT. This encodes CASRRGTGELFF. Variable domain in full (rest from reference TRBV5-1 and TRBJ2-2): KAGVTQTPRYLIKTRGQQVTLSCSPISGHRSVSWYQQTPGQGLQFLFEYFSETQRNKGNFPGRFSGRQFSNSRSEMNVSTLELGDSALYLCASRRGTGELFFGEGSRLTVL.

This clone was seen more than once but under ten times. The rearrangement uses TRBV18 and TRBJ2-1; D might be TRBD1 (6 bases). The ends were cut back, 3 bases at V and 12 bases at J, with 21 bases in the middle. Germline CDR1 KGHSH, CDR2 LQKENI. The CDR3 runs to 15 residues. The CDR3 spells CASSPSRQDWTGQFF. The DNA of the CDR3 is TGTGCCAGCTCACCCTCTCGACAGGACTGGACTGGGCAGTTCTTC. Using reference TRBV18 and TRBJ2-1 for the parts outside the CDR3, the full variable domain is NAGVMQNPRHLVRRRGQEARLRCSPMKGHSHVYWYRQLPEEGLKFMVYLQKENIIDESGMPKERFSAEFPKEGPSILRIQQVVRGDSAAYFCASSPSRQDWTGQFFGPGTRLTVL.